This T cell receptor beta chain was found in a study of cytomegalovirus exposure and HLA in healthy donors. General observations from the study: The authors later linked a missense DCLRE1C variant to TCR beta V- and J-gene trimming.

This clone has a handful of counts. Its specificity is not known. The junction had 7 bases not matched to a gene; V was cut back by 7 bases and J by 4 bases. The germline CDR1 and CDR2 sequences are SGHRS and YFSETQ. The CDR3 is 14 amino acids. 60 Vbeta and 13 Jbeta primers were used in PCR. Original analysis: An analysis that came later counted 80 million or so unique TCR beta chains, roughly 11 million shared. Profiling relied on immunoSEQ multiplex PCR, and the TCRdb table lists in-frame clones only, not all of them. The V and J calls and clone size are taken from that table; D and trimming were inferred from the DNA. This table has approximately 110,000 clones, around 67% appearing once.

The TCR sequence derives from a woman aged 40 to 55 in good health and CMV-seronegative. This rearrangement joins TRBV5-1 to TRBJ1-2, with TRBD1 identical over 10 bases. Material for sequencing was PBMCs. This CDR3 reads CASGGTGAFYGYTF. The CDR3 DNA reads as TGCGCCAGCGGGGGGACAGGGGCCTTCTATGGCTACACCTTC.